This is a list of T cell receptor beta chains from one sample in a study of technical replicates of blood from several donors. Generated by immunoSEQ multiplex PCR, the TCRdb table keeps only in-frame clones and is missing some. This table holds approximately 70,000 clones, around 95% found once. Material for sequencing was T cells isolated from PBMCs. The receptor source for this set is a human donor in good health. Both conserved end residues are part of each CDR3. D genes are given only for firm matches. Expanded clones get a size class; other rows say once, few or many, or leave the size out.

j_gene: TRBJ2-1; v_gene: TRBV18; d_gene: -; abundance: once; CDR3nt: TGTGCCAGCTCACCTGAGCGGAATCCGAATGAGCAGTTCTTC; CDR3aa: CASSPERNPNEQFF
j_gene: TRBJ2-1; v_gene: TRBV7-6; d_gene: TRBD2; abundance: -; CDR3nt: TGTGCCAGCGGGTATGGCGGGAGGGCCGTACATGAGCAGTTCTTC; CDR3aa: CASGYGGRAVHEQFF
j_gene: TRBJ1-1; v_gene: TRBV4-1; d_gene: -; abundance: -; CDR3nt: TGCGCCAGCAGCCAAGAAGCGCGGGGGAACACTGAAGCTTTCTTT; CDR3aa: CASSQEARGNTEAFF
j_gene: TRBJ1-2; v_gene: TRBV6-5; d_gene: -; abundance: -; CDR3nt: TGTGCCAGCAGCCCCTCCGGGGAGGCCAGGTATGGCTACACCTTC; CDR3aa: CASSPSGEARYGYTF
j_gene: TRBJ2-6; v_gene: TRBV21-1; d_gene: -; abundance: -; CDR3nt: TGTGCCAGCAGCCTTCTGGGGGGGAACGGGGCCAACGTCCTGACTTTC; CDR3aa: CASSLLGGNGANVLTF
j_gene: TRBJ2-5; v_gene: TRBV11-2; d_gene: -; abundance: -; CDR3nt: TGTGCCAGCAGCTTAGGGCTAGCTCAAGAGACCCAGTACTTC; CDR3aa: CASSLGLAQETQYF
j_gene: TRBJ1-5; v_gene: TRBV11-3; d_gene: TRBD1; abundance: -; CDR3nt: TGTGCCAGCAGCACACGGACAGGGGCCAATCAGCCCCAGCATTTT; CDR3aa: CASSTRTGANQPQHF
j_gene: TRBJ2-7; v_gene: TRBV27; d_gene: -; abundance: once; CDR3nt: TGTGCCAGCAGGAGCCTCCTAGCGAGCGAGCAGTACTTC; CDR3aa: CASRSLLASEQYF
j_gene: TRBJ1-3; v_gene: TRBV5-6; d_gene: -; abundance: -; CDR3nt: TGTGCCAGCAGATCCCTGAGGGCAGGTGGCGGTGAAAACACCATATATTTT; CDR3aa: CASRSLRAGGGENTIYF
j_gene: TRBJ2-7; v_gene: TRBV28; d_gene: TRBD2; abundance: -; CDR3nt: TGTGCCATCGGAAGACATAGAACTAGCGGGAGGCTCTCCTACGAGCAGTACTTC; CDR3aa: CAIGRHRTSGRLSYEQYF
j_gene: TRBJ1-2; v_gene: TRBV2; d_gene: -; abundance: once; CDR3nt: TGTGCCAGCAACTTGGAAACAGGGTCGCTATATGGCTACACCTTC; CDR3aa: CASNLETGSLYGYTF
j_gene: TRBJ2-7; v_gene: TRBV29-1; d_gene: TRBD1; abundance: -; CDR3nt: TGCAGCGTTGAAGGCCTACAGGGGGCAAGGTACGAGCAGTACTTC; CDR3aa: CSVEGLQGARYEQYF
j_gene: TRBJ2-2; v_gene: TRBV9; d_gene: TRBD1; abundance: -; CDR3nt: TGTGCCAGCAGCGTAGTAGCAGGACAGGGGACCGGGGAGCTGTTTTTT; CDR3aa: CASSVVAGQGTGELFF
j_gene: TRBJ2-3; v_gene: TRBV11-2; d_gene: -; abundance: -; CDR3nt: TGTGCCAGCAGCAATAGTGGACAGTTTCGGCGGGGGCGCACAGATACGCAGTATTTT; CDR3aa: CASSNSGQFRRGRTDTQYF
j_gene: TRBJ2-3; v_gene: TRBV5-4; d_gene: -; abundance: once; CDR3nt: TGTGCCAGCAGCCCGCGACTAGATCCGAGCGGCACAGATACGCAGTATTTT; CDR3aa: CASSPRLDPSGTDTQYF
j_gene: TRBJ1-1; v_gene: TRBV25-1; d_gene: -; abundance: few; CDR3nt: TGTGCCAGCAGTGGTGCCCGGGTCGATTTT; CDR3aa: CASSGARVDF
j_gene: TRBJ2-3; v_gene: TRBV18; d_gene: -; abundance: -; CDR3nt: TGTGCCAGCTCACTTAGCGATGGCGGTTACACAGATACGCAGTATTTT; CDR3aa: CASSLSDGGYTDTQYF
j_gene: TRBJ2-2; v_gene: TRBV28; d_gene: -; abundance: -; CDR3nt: TGTGCCAGCAGTTTCCTGGGACAGACGGAGGGGTTGAGGGAGCTGTTTTTT; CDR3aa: CASSFLGQTEGLRELFF